This T cell receptor beta chain was sequenced for a study of OX40 agonist ivuxolimab in advanced cancers. Study-level information: Ivuxolimab is an agonistic anti-OX40 (CD134) antibody, and patients were treated with it. Dose-escalation patients had hepatocellular carcinoma, melanoma, renal cell or head and neck cancer.

Assay used: immunoSEQ multiplex PCR; TCRdb lists only in-frame clones, some missing. The table lists approximately 60,000 clones, over 80% of them singletons. The CDR3 sequence is 17 residues long. Per germline, CDR1 MGHRA and CDR2 YSYEKL. V gave up 1 base and J gave up 7 bases; unmatched junction bases: 7. In its sample, this clone was seen once. Here the sequenced sample was CD4+ or CD8+ T cells sorted from blood, taken in a trial of the OX40 agonist ivuxolimab. This clonotype originated in an adult with an advanced solid tumor such as melanoma, head and neck, liver or kidney cancer. The chain combines TRBV4-1 with TRBJ1-6, with TRBD1 matching over 10 bases. CDR3 nucleotides: TGCGCCAGCAGCCAAGCGTCCGGGACAGGGGACAATTCACCCCTCCACTTT. Its protein is CASSQASGTGDNSPLHF.